This T cell receptor beta chain was retrieved from a study of T-cell memory formation after mild COVID-19. Study at large: There were largely donor-specific TCR clusters. Study results and caveats: Some clones that responded were present in memory (sampled pre-infection), which suggests cross-reactive memory joined. CM and EM subsets held most contracting CD4+ clones; EMRA held CD8+ ones.

Constant-segment primers were used for 5'RACE, and the resulting TCR alpha and TCR beta cDNA libraries carried sample barcodes and UMIs. One entry per CDR3 protein results from TCRdb running MiXCR on the 5' RACE reads. This sample yields a few hundred thousand distinct CDR3 sequences, of which about 13% are seen a single time; 20% to 25% belongs to the top ten. V shed 3 bases, J shed 2 bases, and the junction held 6 bases outside the gene matches. This CDR3 spans 15 amino acids. Germline-derived CDR1 and CDR2 are SGHVS and FNYEAQ. The table lists this clonotype with many counts. No antigen is known for it.

The J gene is TRBJ2-7, the V gene TRBV7-6; 8 bases map to TRBD2. The sequence was obtained from a man between 18 and 35 years old who had mild COVID-19 (a few samples of this study predate the infection). Cell type and time point are not known. What was sequenced was PBMCs or a T cell subset sorted from them (not recorded which). The CDR3 loop is CASSLGSGGPYEQYF. CDR3 sequence (DNA): TGTGCCAGCAGCTTGGGCAGCGGGGGCCCCTACGAGCAGTACTTC. The full variable domain, in which reference TRBV7-6 and TRBJ2-7 provide the parts outside the CDR3, is GAGVSQSPRYKVTKRGQDVALRCDPISGHVSLYWYRQALGQGPEFLTYFNYEAQQDKSGLPNDRFSAERPEGSISTLTIQRTEQRDSAMYRCASSLGSGGPYEQYFGPGTRLTVT.